The 15 T cell receptor beta chains presented below share a single source sample, sequenced in a study of shared clonotypes between healthy human individuals. Here immunoSEQ multiplex PCR was the method, and the copy in TCRdb shows in-frame clones only, minus some. The profile covers about 600,000 clones, with almost 97% appearing a single time and 0.045% to 0.06% taken by the ten largest. Sample: naive CD4+ T cells sorted from blood. The subset here: CD45RA+ positively selected. These receptors all stem from a woman aged 25 to 39 in good health.

The CDR3 sequence: CAIGQGFTEAFF. The CDR3, as DNA: TGTGCCATTGGACAGGGATTCACTGAAGCTTTCTTT. The gene calls are TRBV28 and TRBJ1-1; TRBD1 matches at 8 bases. Germline CDR1 MDHEN, CDR2 SYDVKM. With V trimmed by 10 bases and J by 4 bases, 5 bases remained unmatched. The CDR3 length is 12 residues.

The chain joins TRBV5-1 to TRBJ2-2; 7 bases map to TRBD1. Trimming removed 4 bases from V and 7 bases from J; junction bases left unmatched: 7. The germline CDR1 and CDR2 sequences are SGHRS and YFSETQ. This CDR3 contains 14 residues. In nucleotides, the CDR3 is TGCGCCAGCAGCCTGCCGCAGGGGGTCGGGGAGCTGTTTTTT. This sequence encodes CASSLPQGVGELFF.

J is TRBJ1-2 and V is TRBV28; TRBD1 matches 8 bases. CDR3 length equals 14 residues. The V segment lost 7 bases and the J segment 8 bases; nucleotides outside the gene matches: 12. Germline CDR1 is MDHEN and CDR2 is SYDVKM. The CDR3 region is CASTIPQGAGGYTF. The CDR3 DNA is TGTGCCAGCACCATACCCCAGGGGGCAGGGGGCTACACCTTC.

The chain links TRBV11-2 to TRBJ1-1, with TRBD1 as a possible D gene (5 bases). Germline loops: CDR1 SGHAT, CDR2 FQNNGV. Trimming took 1 base from V and 11 from J, leaving 11 bases between them. This CDR3 region has 12 residues. CDR3 nucleotides: TGTGCCAGCAGCTTAGCGACAGCTGGGGCTTTCTTT. Protein: CASSLATAGAFF.

This clone appeared a single time. The rearrangement joins TRBV4-1 to TRBJ2-2; 8 positions match TRBD2. Germline lookup yields CDR1 MGHRA and CDR2 YSYEKL. V was clipped by 0 bases and J by 0 bases; unmatched bases: 3. This CDR3 has 17 amino acids. The CDR3 DNA follows: TGCGCCAGCAGCCAAGACACTAGCGGAACGAACACCGGGGAGCTGTTTTTT. This encodes CASSQDTSGTNTGELFF.

The chain links TRBV9 to TRBJ1-2; no clear D gene. CDR1 is SGDLS, CDR2 YYNGEE, per germline. This CDR3 has 12 residues. Trimming stripped 0 bases from V and 9 bases from J, with 9 bases between. The CDR3 spells CASSVVLRCYTF. The CDR3 coding sequence is TGTGCCAGCAGCGTAGTTCTAAGATGCTACACCTTC.

The rearrangement links TRBV19 to TRBJ1-5, with D possibly matching TRBD1 (5 bases). The V gene's germline CDR1 is LNHDA and CDR2 SQIVND (reference sequence). Deletions cut 6 bases from V and 0 bases from J, with 15 bases between. CDR3 length equals 16 residues. CDR3 loop: CASRTVLRASNQPQHF. For the CDR3, the DNA is TGTGCCAGTAGGACAGTTCTAAGGGCTAGCAATCAGCCCCAGCATTTT.

The rearrangement joins TRBV6-1 to TRBJ1-5, with TRBD1 matching over 7 bases. CDR3 length: 16 residues. Trimming cost V 3 bases and J 2 bases; bases outside gene matches: 7. CDR1 MNHNS and CDR2 SASEGT come from the germline V gene. CDR3 bases: TGTGCCAGCAGTGATCTCACAGGGGTTCGCAATCAGCCCCAGCATTTT. Encoded protein: CASSDLTGVRNQPQHF.

The gene calls are TRBV28 and TRBJ2-7; no definite D call. Germline loops: CDR1 MDHEN, CDR2 SYDVKM. V shed 8 bases and J shed 0 bases, with 17 bases lying between them. The CDR3 covers 15 residues. Here the CDR3 reads CASVTKHGSSYEQYF. CDR3 sequence (DNA): TGTGCCAGCGTCACTAAGCACGGAAGCTCCTACGAGCAGTACTTC.

This chain uses TRBV5-6 with TRBJ2-1; 9 nucleotides line up with TRBD2. Germline V lookup: CDR1 SGHDT, CDR2 YYEEEE. The ends lost 5 bases at V and 0 bases at J; junction bases unmatched: 3. CDR3 size: 15 residues. CDR3 nucleotide sequence: TGTGCCAGCAGGTATAGCGGGAGCTCCTACAATGAGCAGTTCTTC. This gives the protein CASRYSGSSYNEQFF.

The chain carries TRBV10-2 and TRBJ2-5, with TRBD2 identical over 8 bases. The germline CDR1 and CDR2 sequences are WSHSY and SAAADI. The CDR3 loop spans 18 amino acids. V dropped 4 bases and J dropped 2; count of bases not matched to a gene: 15. The CDR3 DNA sequence: TGCGCCAGCAGTGCAGACAGGAGTGGACTAGCAGCTCAAGAGACCCAGTACTTC. It translates to CASSADRSGLAAQETQYF.

The sample holds a few counts of this clone. The same CDR3 is also encoded by other DNA sequences in this sample. V gene TRBV28 combines with J gene TRBJ1-5, with 7 positions matching TRBD1. Germline V lookup: CDR1 MDHEN, CDR2 SYDVKM. The CDR3 is made up of 14 amino acids. V lost 4 bases, J lost 2 bases, and 2 bases stayed unmatched. CDR3 sequence reads: CASSSGQGNQPQHF. CDR3 nucleotide sequence: TGTGCCAGCAGTTCCGGACAGGGCAATCAGCCCCAGCATTTT.

The chain employs TRBV19 and TRBJ2-1; TRBD2 is a possible D gene (5 bases). Germline V gene sequence: CDR1 LNHDA, CDR2 SQIVND (reference sequence). The CDR3 is 15 amino acids. Trimming stripped 4 bases from V and 6 bases from J, with 16 bases between. The CDR3 sequence is CASSSGTRVVNEQFF. CDR3 sequence (DNA): TGTGCCAGTAGTAGTGGCACTAGGGTAGTCAATGAGCAGTTCTTC.

This clone occurred once. The chain recombines TRBV23-1 with TRBJ2-7; D is perhaps TRBD1 (6 bases). TRBV23-1 is sorted into the ORF group, with uncertain function. CDR3 length equals 17 residues. V was shortened by 3 bases and J by 3 bases, with 21 bases between the two germline ends. The CDR3 sequence: CASSHRPPLQGVYEQYF. CDR3 coding DNA: TGCGCCAGCAGTCACCGACCCCCGTTACAGGGAGTCTACGAGCAGTACTTC.

The CDR3 DNA reads as TGTGCCAGCAGTCCAGGTAACGGGAGGGCCTCTGGGGCCAACGTCCTGACTTTC. This encodes CASSPGNGRASGANVLTF. The chain combines TRBV11-1 with TRBJ2-6; 8 bases are shared with TRBD2. Germline V gene lookup returns CDR1 SGHAT and CDR2 FQDESV (reference sequence). V lost 6 bases and J lost 0; bases outside the gene matches: 10. The CDR3 sequence is 18 residues long.